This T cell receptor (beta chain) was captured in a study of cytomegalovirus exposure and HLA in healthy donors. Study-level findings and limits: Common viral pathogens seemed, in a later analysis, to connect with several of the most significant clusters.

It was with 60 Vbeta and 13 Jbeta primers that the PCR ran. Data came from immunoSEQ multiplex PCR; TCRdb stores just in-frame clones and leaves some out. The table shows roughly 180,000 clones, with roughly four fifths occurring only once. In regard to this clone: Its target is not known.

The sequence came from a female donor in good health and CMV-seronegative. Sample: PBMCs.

CDR3 in DNA: TGTGCCTGGAGTGCTCTAGCGGGGGGCTTCACTAAAAACATTCAGTACTTC. As protein: CAWSALAGGFTKNIQYF. The rearrangement links TRBV30 to TRBJ2-4; 11 nucleotides align to TRBD2. Germline-derived CDR1 and CDR2 are GTSNPN and SVGIG (reference sequence). CDR3 length equals 17 residues. V lost 1 base to trimming and J lost 4 bases; unmatched junction nucleotides: 9.